The 16 T cell receptor beta chains below were found in one sample sequenced in a study of long-term antiretroviral therapy in people with HIV. The assay, immunoSEQ v3.0, was run at survey level. Here immunoSEQ multiplex PCR was the method, and the copy in TCRdb shows in-frame clones only, minus some. The sample consists of 20,000 to 25,000 clones, approximately 82% of them appearing once. The sample consisted of unsorted PBMCs, taken 0.2 years after starting antiretroviral therapy. These receptors originate from a woman in her twenties or thirties with HIV.

This chain connects TRBV6-1 to TRBJ1-2; D is unclear. CDR1 is MNHNS and CDR2 is SASEGT in the germline V gene. With 9 bases removed from V and 6 bases from J, the gap between germline ends came to 14 bases. The CDR3 has 12 amino acids. CDR3 protein: CASRPTLNGYTF. The CDR3 bases are TGTGCCAGTAGACCTACCCTTAATGGCTACACCTTC.

The V gene is TRBV5-4, the J gene TRBJ1-1; D ambiguous. Germline CDR1 is SGHNT and CDR2 is YYREEE (reference sequence). The CDR3 is 15 amino acids. V was pared by 1 base and J by 1 base, with 11 bases between. CDR3 in DNA: TGTGCCAGCAGCTTGAAGGGAGGTGGGAACACTGAAGCTTTCTTT. Amino acids: CASSLKGGGNTEAFF.

This chain links TRBV23-1 with TRBJ1-5; tentatively, D is TRBD1 (5 bases). TRBV23-1 is assigned to the ORF class and has an uncertain function. This CDR3 has 13 residues. Trimming took off 6 bases at V and 4 bases at J, with 10 bases between the two ends. CDR3 residues: CASRGPKNQPQHF. Here the CDR3 DNA reads TGCGCCAGCAGGGGACCGAAGAATCAGCCCCAGCATTTT.

The chain employs TRBV9 and TRBJ2-1; a weak D match, TRBD1 (6 bases). V gave up 2 bases and J gave up 0 bases, with 9 bases separating them. Germline loops: CDR1 SGDLS, CDR2 YYNGEE. The CDR3 consists of 15 residues. The CDR3 DNA sequence: TGTGCCAGCAGCGTTGGACAGAGCTCCTACAATGAGCAGTTCTTC. Its protein is CASSVGQSSYNEQFF.

CDR3 sequence: CSVSFSGTGTEAFF. The CDR3 bases are TGCAGCGTGTCCTTTTCCGGGACAGGCACTGAAGCTTTCTTT. V usage is TRBV29-1 and J usage is TRBJ1-1; 8 bases are a match to TRBD1. The CDR3 is 14 residues long. Germline lookup yields CDR1 SQVTM and CDR2 ANQGSEA. Trimming took 6 bases from V and 4 from J; bases not matched to a gene: 10. The variable domain in full, with the rest retrieved from reference TRBV29-1 and TRBJ1-1, is SAVISQKPSRDICQRGTSLTIQCQVDSQVTMMFWYRQQPGQSLTLIATANQGSEATYESGFVIDKFPISRPNLTFSTLTVSNMSPEDSSIYLCSVSFSGTGTEAFFGQGTRLTVV.

The chain employs TRBV2 and TRBJ1-1; 8 bases agree with TRBD1. Germline loops: CDR1 SNHLY, CDR2 FYNNEI. This CDR3 contains 16 residues. V shed 6 bases and J 2 bases; nucleotides not matched to a gene: 11. The CDR3 nucleotides are TGTGCCAGCAGGGCATATACCGGGACAGGTAACACTGAAGCTTTCTTT. Amino acid sequence: CASRAYTGTGNTEAFF.

This sequence joins TRBV6-6 and TRBJ1-2, with TRBD1 identical over 7 bases. This CDR3 comprises 15 residues. Looked up from germline, CDR1 is MNHNY and CDR2 is SVGAGI (reference sequence). Germline trimming cut 5 bases from V and 6 bases from J; bases unmatched to any gene: 12. Here the CDR3 DNA reads TGTGCCAGCAGTATAACACAGGGGTATCCGGATGGCTACACCTTC. It codes for CASSITQGYPDGYTF.

The rearrangement uses TRBV27 and TRBJ1-1; D call uncertain. From germline, CDR1 is MNHEY and CDR2 SMNVEV (reference sequence). Trimming took 3 bases from V and 2 from J, leaving 7 bases between them. The CDR3 consists of 13 residues. CDR3 nucleotide sequence: TGTGCCAGCAGTTTCCTCCCCAACACTGAAGCTTTCTTT. It encodes CASSFLPNTEAFF.

The CDR3 is CASSPGQGYEQYF. The CDR3 nucleotides are TGTGCCAGCAGCCCGGGACAGGGCTACGAGCAGTACTTC. The chain joins TRBV13 to TRBJ2-7; 9 positions match TRBD1. The germline gives CDR1 PRHDT, CDR2 FYEKMQ (reference sequence). CDR3 size: 13 residues. V lost 5 bases and J lost 3; bases outside the gene matches: 2. Using reference TRBV13 and TRBJ2-7 for the parts outside the CDR3, the full variable domain is AAGVIQSPRHLIKEKRETATLKCYPIPRHDTVYWYQQGPGQDPQFLISFYEKMQSDKGSIPDRFSAQQFSDYHSELNMSSLELGDSALYFCASSPGQGYEQYFGPGTRLTVT.

The chain links TRBV5-1 to TRBJ1-2; TRBD1 might be the D (6 bases). There are 15 residues in the CDR3. The V gene's germline CDR1 is SGHRS and CDR2 YFSETQ. Trimming removed 1 base from V and 6 bases from J, with 16 bases in between. The chain's CDR3 is CASSLSGTNSDGYTF. The DNA for the CDR3 is TGCGCCAGCAGCTTGTCCGGGACAAATAGTGATGGCTACACCTTC.

This clone was seen a single time. The J gene is TRBJ1-1, the V gene TRBV5-4; TRBD1 is a possible D gene (5 bases). V lost 0 bases, J lost 1 base, and 7 bases lay in between. CDR1 and CDR2 from the germline V gene are SGHNT and YYREEE (reference sequence). The CDR3 sequence is 14 residues long. The CDR3 sequence: CASSLETGNTEAFF. The DNA of the CDR3 is TGTGCCAGCAGCTTGGAAACAGGGAACACTGAAGCTTTCTTT.

This sequence joins TRBV6-4 and TRBJ2-1; 8 positions agree with TRBD2. Trimming took 6 bases from V and 10 from J; bases not matched to a gene: 11. Germline values: CDR1 MRHNA, CDR2 SNTAGT. The CDR3 totals 14 residues. The CDR3 DNA is TGTGCCAGCAGCGCCGCCGGGGGGGCAGGGGAGCAGTTCTTC. Its protein is CASSAAGGAGEQFF.

The rearrangement joins TRBV10-2 to TRBJ2-5; 16 bases line up with TRBD2. This CDR3 is 19 amino acids long. Per germline, CDR1 WSHSY and CDR2 SAAADI. The trim removed 6 bases at V and 7 bases at J, leaving 17 bases unmatched. The chain's CDR3 is CASSDPGTSGGAGGGTQYF. The CDR3 DNA follows: TGCGCCAGCAGCGATCCCGGGACTAGCGGGGGGGCCGGAGGCGGGACCCAGTACTTC.

This clone was seen just once. The chain combines TRBV2 with TRBJ1-4; D is perhaps TRBD1 (5 bases). CDR3 length: 13 amino acids. Trimming removed 10 bases at V and 10 bases at J, with 19 bases between. CDR1 is SNHLY and CDR2 is FYNNEI in the germline V gene. The DNA of the CDR3 is TGTGCCACCTATTCGGGACGTGAGGGAAAACTGTTTTTT. Translating it yields CATYSGREGKLFF.

This clone was picked up one time. This chain uses TRBV30 with TRBJ2-1, with 8 nucleotides matching TRBD1. There are 14 residues in the CDR3. Trimming cost V 3 bases and J 8 bases; bases outside gene matches: 9. Germline CDR1 reads GTSNPN; CDR2 reads SVGIG (reference sequence). The CDR3 nucleotides read TGTGCCTGGAGCTCCGGGACAGGCATCTATGAGCAGTTCTTC. It is translated as CAWSSGTGIYEQFF. The whole variable domain, remainder taken from reference TRBV30 and TRBJ2-1, is SQTIHQWPATLVQPVGSPLSLECTVEGTSNPNLYWYRQAAGRGLQLLFYSVGIGQISSEVPQNLSASRPQDRQFILSSKKLLLSDSGFYLCAWSSGTGIYEQFFGPGTRLTVL.

The chain is built from TRBV6-5 and TRBJ1-1; the D gene is possibly TRBD1 (5 bases). This CDR3 has 14 residues. The V end lost 2 bases, the J end lost 4 bases, and 11 bases lay between the germline ends. CDR1 and CDR2 (germline): MNHEY, SVGAGI. Written as DNA, the CDR3 is TGTGCCAGCAGTTACAAGGGGAAAGTCACTGAAGCTTTCTTT. Its translation: CASSYKGKVTEAFF.